Below, 17 T cell receptor beta chains from the same sample are listed, as sequenced in a study of shared clonotypes between healthy human individuals. The data were produced by immunoSEQ multiplex PCR, yet TCRdb's version contains in-frame clones alone and is incomplete. The table lists about half a million clones, 70% to 85% of them singletons. The sequenced material came from PBMCs. These receptor sequences come from a woman aged 40 to 55 in good health. Some clones in this sample may be carry-over from other donors' samples.

This clone has more than one count but fewer than ten. The genes are TRBV7-2 and TRBJ2-5; D is undetermined. The J call is doubtful: the DNA matches TRBJ2-7 better. Germline V gene data show CDR1 as SGHTA and CDR2 as FQGNSA. The CDR3 length is 15 residues. This chain's CDR3 is CASSLGPMSSYEQYF. DNA of the CDR3: TGTGCCAGCAGCCTAGGACCTATGAGCTCCTACGAGCAGTACTTC.

This clone was counted a few times. The chain couples TRBV6-4 to TRBJ1-5, with TRBD1 as a possible D gene (5 bases). The germline V gene encodes CDR1 MRHNA and CDR2 SNTAGT. V gave up 6 bases and J gave up 4 bases, with 10 bases separating them. The CDR3 contains 13 residues. CDR3 in DNA: TGTGCCAGCAGCAGGGATGGGAATCAGCCCCAGCATTTT. Residues: CASSRDGNQPQHF.

The CDR3 sequence: CASSHRRQGGINEQFF. CDR3 coding DNA: TGCGCCAGCAGCCATCGCAGACAGGGAGGTATCAATGAGCAGTTCTTC. The chain employs TRBV4-1 and TRBJ2-1; perhaps TRBD1 as D (7 bases). The CDR3 sequence is 16 residues long. Trimming removed 3 bases from V and 6 bases from J, with 18 bases in between. Per the germline V gene, CDR1 is MGHRA and CDR2 is YSYEKL.

The rearrangement joins TRBV28 to TRBJ1-2, with D hard to call. The germline V gene encodes CDR1 MDHEN and CDR2 SYDVKM. CDR3 length: 15 amino acids. The V end lost 1 base, the J end lost 5 bases, and 14 bases lay between the germline ends. CDR3 amino acids: CASSLSVPPAYGYTF. The CDR3 DNA is TGTGCCAGCAGTTTATCAGTCCCGCCCGCTTATGGCTACACCTTC.

The V and J genes are TRBV5-1 and TRBJ2-2, with D perhaps given as TRBD1 or TRBD2 (6 bases each). The CDR3 spans 14 residues. Between the trimmed V and J ends, which lost 4 bases and 4 bases, there was a span of 11 bases. Germline loops: CDR1 SGHRS, CDR2 YFSETQ. The CDR3: CASSRGDATGELFF. The DNA for the CDR3 is TGCGCCAGCAGCAGGGGGGATGCCACCGGGGAGCTGTTTTTT.

In DNA, the CDR3 is TGTGCCAGCCCCCCGGGAGGGACTAACTATGGCTACACCTTC. Its protein product is CASPPGGTNYGYTF. This chain links TRBV14 with TRBJ1-2; D is undetermined. Germline CDR1 reads SGHDN; CDR2 reads FVKESK. This CDR3 contains 14 residues. V lost 8 bases, J lost 0 bases, and 13 bases lay in between.

The gene calls are TRBV7-2 and TRBJ2-7; 11 bases match TRBD2. V trimming: 5 bases; J trimming: 5 bases; junction bases outside the gene matches: 8. This CDR3 region has 15 residues. Germline CDR1 is SGHTA and CDR2 is FQGNSA. CDR3 amino acids: CASSTTSGSPHEQYF. The CDR3 DNA reads as TGTGCCAGCAGCACCACTAGCGGGAGTCCCCACGAGCAGTACTTC.

As for this clone: The limits of the CDR3 on the DNA are not certain, so only TCRdb's listed CDR3 is given. In the same sample, other DNA sequences code for this CDR3. This chain uses TRBV5-4 with TRBJ1-1; the D call in the table, TRBD1, was not verified against the DNA. Germline CDR1 SGHNT, CDR2 YYREEE (reference sequence). The length of the CDR3 is 14 amino acids, counting both ends. The CDR3 loop reads CASSFGQGNTEAFF.

The rearrangement links TRBV4-2 to TRBJ2-1; TRBD1 might be the D (5 bases). CDR1 LGHNA and CDR2 YNFKEQ come from the germline V gene. This CDR3 has 14 amino acids. V lost 1 base, J lost 6 bases, and 10 bases lay in between. This CDR3 is CASSQARTSNEQFF. CDR3 DNA sequence: TGTGCCAGCAGCCAAGCCAGGACAAGCAATGAGCAGTTCTTC.

As for this clone: Mismatch with germline at one junction end may stem from a read error. This rearrangement joins TRBV18 to TRBJ2-1, with 15 nucleotides matching TRBD2. Germline CDR1 is KGHSH and CDR2 is LQKENI. The CDR3 covers 14 residues. CDR3 in DNA: TGTGCCAGCTCACCAGGACTAGCGGGAGGGCCCGGAATCTTC. It yields the protein CASSPGLAGGPGIF. Based on the CDR3 plus reference TRBV18 and TRBJ2-1, the full variable domain is NAGVMQNPRHLVRRRGQEARLRCSPMKGHSHVYWYRQLPEEGLKFMVYLQKENIIDESGMPKERFSAEFPKEGPSILRIQQVVRGDSAAYFCASSPGLAGGPGIFGPGTRLTVL.

As concerns this clone: Different DNA sequences within this sample yield the same CDR3. This chain uses TRBV5-1 with TRBJ1-1; 9 nucleotides align to TRBD1. CDR3 size: 15 residues. Trimming at V came to 4 bases and at J to 2 bases, leaving 6 bases not matched to a gene. CDR1 is SGHRS and CDR2 is YFSETQ in the germline V gene. The CDR3 protein is CASSLRTGENTEAFF. Here the CDR3 DNA reads TGCGCCAGCAGCCTAAGGACAGGGGAAAACACTGAAGCTTTCTTT.

This rearrangement joins TRBV4-1 to TRBJ2-7, with a weak D call TRBD2 (5 bases). CDR3 size: 14 residues. The V end was cut by 0 bases, the J end by 9 bases, with 15 bases between. In germline, CDR1 is MGHRA, CDR2 YSYEKL. The CDR3 DNA is TGCGCCAGCAGCCAAGAACTAGGTATACGAGGGCAGTACTTC. Its protein product is CASSQELGIRGQYF.

This chain joins TRBV7-2 and TRBJ2-7; 7 positions agree with TRBD1. The CDR3 extends over 15 amino acids. CDR1 is SGHTA and CDR2 is FQGNSA in the germline V gene. V was pared by 5 bases and J by 2 bases, with 9 bases of the junction left unmatched. The CDR3 nucleotides are TGTGCCAGCAGCCGAAACCGGGACAGCCCCTACGAGCAGTACTTC. It encodes CASSRNRDSPYEQYF.

This clone was recorded many times. The chain couples TRBV4-2 to TRBJ1-2; D is unresolved. This CDR3 spans 15 amino acids. Looked up from germline, CDR1 is LGHNA and CDR2 is YNFKEQ. Trimming took 0 bases from V and 4 from J, leaving 12 bases between them. This CDR3 reads CASSQDGAGSYGYTF. The CDR3 nucleotides read TGTGCCAGCAGCCAAGATGGAGCAGGATCCTATGGCTACACCTTC.

A remark on this clone: A read error may be the cause here, since a much bigger clone is one base away. The chain couples TRBV5-4 to TRBJ2-7; TRBD2 might be the D (6 bases). Germline V gene sequence: CDR1 SGHNT, CDR2 YYREEE (reference sequence). V lost 3 bases to trimming and J lost 4 bases, with 8 bases between them. The CDR3 is 12 residues long. The CDR3 loop is CASSWRAYEQYF. The CDR3 DNA follows: TGTGCCAGCAGCTGGAGGGCTTACGAGCAGTACTTC.

On this clone: An end of the junction differs from the germline gene, which may be a read error. V usage is TRBV29-1 and J usage is TRBJ2-5; D is ambiguous. CDR3 length: 9 residues. Germline V gene sequence: CDR1 SQVTM, CDR2 ANQGSEA. The CDR3 DNA follows: TGCAGCGTTGAAGAGGCCCAGTACTTC. Amino acid sequence: CSVEEAQYF.

The CDR3, as DNA: TGTGCCAGCAGCTCAGGATCAAGCCCCTACGAGCAGTACTTC. The encoded protein is CASSSGSSPYEQYF. This rearrangement joins TRBV7-2 to TRBJ2-7; D remains ambiguous. The germline gives CDR1 SGHTA, CDR2 FQGNSA. The V end was cut by 4 bases, the J end by 2 bases, with 12 bases between. The CDR3 is 14 residues long.